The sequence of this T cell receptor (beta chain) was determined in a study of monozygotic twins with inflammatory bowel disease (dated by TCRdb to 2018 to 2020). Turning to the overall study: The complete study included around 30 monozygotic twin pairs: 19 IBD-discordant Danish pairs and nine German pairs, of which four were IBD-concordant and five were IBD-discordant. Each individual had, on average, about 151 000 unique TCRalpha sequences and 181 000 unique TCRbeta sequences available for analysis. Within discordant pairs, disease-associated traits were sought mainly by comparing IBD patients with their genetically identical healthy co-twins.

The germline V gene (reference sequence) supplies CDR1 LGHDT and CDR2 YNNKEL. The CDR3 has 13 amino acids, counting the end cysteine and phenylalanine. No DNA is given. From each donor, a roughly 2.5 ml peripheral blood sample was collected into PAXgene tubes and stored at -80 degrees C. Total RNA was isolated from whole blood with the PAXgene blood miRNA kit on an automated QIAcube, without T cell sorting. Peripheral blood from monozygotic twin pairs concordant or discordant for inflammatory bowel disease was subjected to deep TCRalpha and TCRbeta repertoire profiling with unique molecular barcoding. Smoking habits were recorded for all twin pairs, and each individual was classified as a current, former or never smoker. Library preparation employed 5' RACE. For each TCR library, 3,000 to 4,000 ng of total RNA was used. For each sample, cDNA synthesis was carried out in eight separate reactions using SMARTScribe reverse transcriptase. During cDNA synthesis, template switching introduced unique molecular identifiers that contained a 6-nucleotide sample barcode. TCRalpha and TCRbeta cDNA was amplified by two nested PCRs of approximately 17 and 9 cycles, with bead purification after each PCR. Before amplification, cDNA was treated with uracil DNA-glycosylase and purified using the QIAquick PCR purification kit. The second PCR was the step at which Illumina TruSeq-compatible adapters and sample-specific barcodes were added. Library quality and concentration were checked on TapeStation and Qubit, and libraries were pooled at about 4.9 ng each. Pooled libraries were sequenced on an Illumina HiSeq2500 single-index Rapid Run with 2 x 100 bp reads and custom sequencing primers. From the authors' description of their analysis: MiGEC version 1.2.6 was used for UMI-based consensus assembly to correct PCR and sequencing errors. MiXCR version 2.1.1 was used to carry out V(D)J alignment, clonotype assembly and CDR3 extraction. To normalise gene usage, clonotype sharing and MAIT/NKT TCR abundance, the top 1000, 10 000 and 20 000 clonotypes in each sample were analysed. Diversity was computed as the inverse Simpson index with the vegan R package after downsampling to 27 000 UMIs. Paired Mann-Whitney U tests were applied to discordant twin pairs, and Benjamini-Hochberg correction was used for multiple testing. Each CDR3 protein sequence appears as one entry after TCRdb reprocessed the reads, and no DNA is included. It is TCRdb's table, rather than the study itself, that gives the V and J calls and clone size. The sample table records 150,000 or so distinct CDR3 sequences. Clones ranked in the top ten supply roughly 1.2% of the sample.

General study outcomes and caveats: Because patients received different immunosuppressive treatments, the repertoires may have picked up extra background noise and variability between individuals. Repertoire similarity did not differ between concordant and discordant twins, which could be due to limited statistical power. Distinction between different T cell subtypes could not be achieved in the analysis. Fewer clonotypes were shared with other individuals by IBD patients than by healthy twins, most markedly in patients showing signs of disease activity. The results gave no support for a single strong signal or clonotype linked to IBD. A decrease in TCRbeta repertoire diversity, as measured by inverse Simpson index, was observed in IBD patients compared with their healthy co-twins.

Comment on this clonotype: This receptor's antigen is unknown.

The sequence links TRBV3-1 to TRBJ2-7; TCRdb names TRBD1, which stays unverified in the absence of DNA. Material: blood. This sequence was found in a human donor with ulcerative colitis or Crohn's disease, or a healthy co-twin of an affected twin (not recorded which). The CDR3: CASSPTWGGEQYF.